This TCR beta chain is drawn from a study of shared clonotypes between healthy human individuals. Study at large: CD4 naive and CD4 memory each took three plates per donor, while CD8 naive took two and CD8 memory one.

Study results and caveats: Memory subsets generally showed lower estimated richness than naive subsets. Clonotype sharing among the donors was expected to vary with sequencing depth. Represented genetic and exposure-history diversity was restricted by having few donors.

Clones were read by immunoSEQ multiplex PCR, and TCRdb kept only the in-frame ones, dropping some. The table shows some 1,100,000 clones, with around 78% occurring only once. This clone was detected only a few times. Its antigen is undetermined. V gave up 6 bases and J gave up 6 bases, with 20 bases separating them. Germline V lookup: CDR1 MDHEN, CDR2 SYDVKM. The CDR3 is made up of 15 amino acids. The chain combines TRBV28 with TRBJ1-2, with D perhaps matching TRBD1 (6 bases). The sample was memory CD4+ T cells from PBMCs. Subset defined: CD45RA-negative fraction. This TCR was sampled from a man aged 18 to 29 in good health. Some clones in this sample may be carry-over from other donors' samples. CDR3 coding DNA: TGTGCCAGCAGCCTACGACCGAATGGGGGGCATGGCTACACCTTC. It yields the protein CASSLRPNGGHGYTF.